The 12 T cell receptor beta chains below come from one sample, sequenced in a study of blood T cell repertoires in COVID-19. Only in-frame clones appear in the TCRdb table, and some are missing; sequencing was by immunoSEQ multiplex PCR. Found here are 95,000 to 130,000 clones, approximately 82% of them singletons; the top ten hold around 7.5%. The sample consisted of peripheral blood. The receptor source for this set is a man between 65 and 79 years old with active or convalescent COVID-19.

The V call is TRBV23-1, the J call TRBJ1-1; D is perhaps TRBD1 (5 bases). TRBV23-1 is an ORF, with its function uncertain. The CDR3 covers 11 residues. The CDR3 sequence is CAGRGGTEAFF. The CDR3 coding sequence is TGCGCTGGGAGGGGTGGTACTGAAGCTTTCTTT.

The chain is built from TRBV24-1 and TRBJ2-2; D might be TRBD2 (5 bases). Trimming shortened V by 3 bases and J by 2 bases, and 15 bases separated the two germline ends. Germline V CDR1 and CDR2: KGHDR, SFDVKD. This CDR3 spans 17 amino acids. The CDR3, as DNA: TGTGCCACCAGTGATAGGGCTAGCTTGTTAAACACCGGGGAGCTGTTTTTT. As protein: CATSDRASLLNTGELFF.

V is TRBV20-1 and J is TRBJ2-1; D possibly corresponds to TRBD1 (6 bases). V was pared by 0 bases and J by 11 bases, with 8 bases between. Germline values: CDR1 DFQATT, CDR2 SNEGSKA (reference sequence). The CDR3 spans 11 residues. Here the CDR3 DNA reads TGCAGTGCTAGAGATTGGGGGCAGCAGTTCTTC. Its translation is CSARDWGQQFF.

The J gene is TRBJ1-3, the V gene TRBV19; D is possibly TRBD1 (5 bases). V was cut by 2 bases and J by 4 bases, with 12 bases left in between. The germline V gene has CDR1 LNHDA and CDR2 SQIVND (reference sequence). The CDR3 runs 15 residues. The DNA for the CDR3 is TGTGCCAGTAGTATATACAGGACGAAGGGAAACACCATATATTTT. It is translated as CASSIYRTKGNTIYF. Complete variable domain (other parts from reference TRBV19 and TRBJ1-3): DGGITQSPKYLFRKEGQNVTLSCEQNLNHDAMYWYRQDPGQGLRLIYYSQIVNDFQKGDIAEGYSVSREKKESFPLTVTSAQKNPTAFYLCASSIYRTKGNTIYFGEGSWLTVV.

V usage is TRBV6-1 and J usage is TRBJ2-2; 7 bases match TRBD1. V trimming: 2 bases; J trimming: 5 bases; junction bases outside the gene matches: 5. The CDR3 totals 15 residues. Germline V CDR1 and CDR2: MNHNS, SASEGT. The CDR3 DNA is TGTGCCAGCAGTGAATACAGGGGCCAGACCGGGGAGCTGTTTTTT. Protein: CASSEYRGQTGELFF.

This clone was seen once. The V call is TRBV4-3, the J call TRBJ2-1; D gene ambiguous. The CDR3 runs to 17 residues. The germline V and J ends were trimmed by 2 bases and 4 bases, with 18 bases remaining between them. CDR1 and CDR2 from the germline V gene are LGHNA and YSLEER. The CDR3 bases are TGCGCCAGCAGCCAATCCGGTTCTTTGAGTTTGTACAATGAGCAGTTCTTC. Its translation: CASSQSGSLSLYNEQFF.

The chain employs TRBV28 and TRBJ2-7, with D perhaps matching TRBD2 (5 bases). V was cut by 5 bases and J by 2 bases, with 22 bases left in between. Germline lookup yields CDR1 MDHEN and CDR2 SYDVKM. This CDR3 region has 17 residues. CDR3 sequence (DNA): TGTGCCAGCAGTGCCCCAGCGGTGGCAAGGGAAACCTACGAGCAGTACTTC. Encoded protein: CASSAPAVARETYEQYF.

The CDR3 spells CASRPGTSGYNEQFF. The CDR3 bases are TGCGCCAGCAGGCCCGGGACTAGCGGCTACAATGAGCAGTTCTTC. This chain uses TRBV5-1 with TRBJ2-1; 11 nucleotides match TRBD2. Trimming cost V 5 bases and J 3 bases; bases outside gene matches: 4. CDR1 and CDR2 from the germline V gene are SGHRS and YFSETQ. CDR3 size: 15 residues.

The chain carries TRBV7-2 and TRBJ2-3, with TRBD2 identical over 8 bases. The CDR3 has 15 amino acids. J was trimmed by 1 base and V by 5 bases; bases with no gene match: 5. The germline V gene encodes CDR1 SGHTA and CDR2 FQGNSA. DNA for the CDR3: TGTGCCAGCAGCCTTCAAGCGGGGGGCACAGATACGCAGTATTTT. Translating gives CASSLQAGGTDTQYF.

V is TRBV6-2 or TRBV6-3 and J is TRBJ1-1, with D uncertain. Germline V gene sequence: CDR1 MNHEY, CDR2 SVGEGT. V was clipped by 1 base and J by 0 bases, with 12 bases between them. The CDR3 spans 16 residues. CDR3 sequence: CASSYYSGSVNTEAFF. Written as DNA, the CDR3 is TGTGCCAGCAGTTACTACAGTGGATCCGTGAACACTGAAGCTTTCTTT.

This clone was seen a few times. The V call is TRBV28, the J call TRBJ2-2, with D possibly being TRBD2 (6 bases). Germline loops: CDR1 MDHEN, CDR2 SYDVKM. V shed 2 bases and J shed 5 bases, with 12 bases lying between them. CDR3 length: 15 amino acids. CDR3 in amino acids: CASSLGGIGTGELFF. The CDR3 nucleotides read TGTGCCAGCAGTTTAGGGGGGATAGGGACCGGGGAGCTGTTTTTT.

The rearrangement uses TRBV4-2 and TRBJ1-2, with 7 nucleotides matching TRBD1. Germline values: CDR1 LGHNA, CDR2 YNFKEQ. CDR3 length: 15 residues. J was trimmed by 1 base and V by 4 bases; bases with no gene match: 6. In DNA form, the CDR3 reads TGTGCCAGCAGCCCAGGGACAGTTAATAACTATGGCTACACCTTC. This codes for CASSPGTVNNYGYTF.